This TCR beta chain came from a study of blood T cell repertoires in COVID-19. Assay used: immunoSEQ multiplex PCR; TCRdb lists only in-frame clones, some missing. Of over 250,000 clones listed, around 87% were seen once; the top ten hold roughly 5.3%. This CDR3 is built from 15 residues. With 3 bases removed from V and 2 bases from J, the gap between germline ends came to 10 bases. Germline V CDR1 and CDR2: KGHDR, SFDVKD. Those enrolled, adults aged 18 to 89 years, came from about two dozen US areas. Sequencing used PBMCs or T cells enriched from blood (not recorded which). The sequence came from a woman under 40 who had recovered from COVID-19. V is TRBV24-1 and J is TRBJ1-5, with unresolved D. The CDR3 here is CATSDPGLGNQPQHF. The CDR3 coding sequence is TGTGCCACCAGTGATCCGGGTTTGGGCAATCAGCCCCAGCATTTT.